In this sample, the clone carrying this T cell receptor beta chain turned up many times. As yet, its antigen is unknown. The data were taken from a study of regulatory T cells in long-lasting Graves disease. Findings and limits, study-wide: Persistent disease favored TRBV28, TRBJ1-2 and TRBJ2-5. The study found lower TCR diversity in persistent Graves' patients than in newly diagnosed ones.

For TCR beta, libraries came from iRepertoire HTBI primers and Arm-PCR of CDR3 regions. Authors' processing steps: In the combined samples, 62 TRBV and some 15 TRBJ segments were identified. TCRdb called the multiplex PCR reads again in MiXCR, with one record for every CDR3 protein. For this entry, the V and J calls and clone size follow TCRdb and not the study's own pipeline. The table shows just over 600,000 distinct CDR3 sequences, with about 15% occurring only once. The CDR3 is 11 amino acids. From germline, CDR1 is SGHTA and CDR2 FQGNSA. V dropped 5 bases and J dropped 3 bases, with 4 bases sitting between them. The time point: newly diagnosed GD, antithyroid drugs for less than 3 months. Following extraction of RNA from PBMCs, that RNA was used to make the TCR library. These sequences were also reported in another study, on T cells in Graves' hyperthyroidism and ophthalmopathy. That study reports: Most clonotypes expanded in thyroid above 0.001 were likewise present in blood.

The chain carries TRBV7-2 and TRBJ2-5; unclear D gene. The sequencing here drew on peripheral blood mononuclear cells (PBMCs), taken at new diagnosis, from a patient treated with antithyroid drugs. The receptor's source is a woman aged 25-40 years with Graves disease. CDR3 DNA: TGTGCCAGCAGCATGAAAGAGACCCAGTACTTC. Encoded protein: CASSMKETQYF.